The sequence of this T cell receptor beta chain was determined in a study of T-cell reconstitution after alpha-beta-depleted transplantation in children. The TCRbeta library incorporated unique molecular identifiers. MiXCR was run by TCRdb on the PCR reads, yielding one entry per CDR3 protein. The data show hundreds of thousands of distinct CDR3 sequences, 8% to 9.5% seen once. The source was PBMCs from the stem cell graft donor, collected from the stem cell graft. The source of this sequence is a human donor who donated a stem cell graft to a child with acute lymphoblastic leukemia.

This CDR3 reads CSARDRILQPQHF. The CDR3 region has the DNA TGCAGTGCTAGAGACAGAATCCTACAGCCCCAGCATTTT. This chain links TRBV20-1 with TRBJ1-5; D call uncertain. The CDR3 sequence is 13 residues long. Germline-derived CDR1 and CDR2 are DFQATT and SNEGSKA (reference sequence). Trimming removed 0 bases from V and 7 bases from J, with 10 bases in between.